This passage covers 30 T cell receptor beta chains from one sample sequenced in a study of CD8 T cells in ankylosing spondylitis. Points from the study as a whole: Blood of patients with ankylosing spondylitis appeared to be characterized by a TCR beta motif of eight highly homologous variants.

TCRdb fed the 5' RACE reads into MiXCR, producing one record per CDR3 protein. Altogether roughly 300,000 distinct CDR3 sequences are present, 8% being singletons, with the ten largest covering approximately 15%. Antigen specificity for these receptors is unknown. Source material: blood, either unsorted or a sorted T cell fraction (not recorded which). These receptors were taken from a male donor with ankylosing spondylitis.

The rearrangement uses TRBV11-2 and TRBJ2-7; 8 bases agree with TRBD1. With 1 base clipped from V and 6 bases from J, the junction kept 8 bases outside the gene matches. Germline V gene data show CDR1 as SGHAT and CDR2 as FQNNGV. The CDR3 totals 15 residues. CDR3 nucleotides: TGTGCCAGCAGCTTAGTTCAGGGGGCCACAGGCGAGCAGTACTTC. Amino acid sequence: CASSLVQGATGEQYF.

The V and J genes are TRBV4-2 and TRBJ2-1; 7 bases line up with TRBD2. Losses at the gene ends were 6 bases for V and 2 bases for J; bases not matched to a gene: 10. The CDR3 covers 16 residues. Per germline, CDR1 LGHNA and CDR2 YNFKEQ. The CDR3 here is CASREVGGSPYNEQFF. For the CDR3, the DNA is TGTGCCAGCAGAGAGGTCGGCGGGAGCCCCTACAATGAGCAGTTCTTC.

This clonotype was counted ten times or more. The chain uses TRBV12-3 or TRBV12-4 and TRBJ1-1, with TRBD1 identical over 7 bases. The CDR3 consists of 14 residues. V gave up 6 bases and J gave up 6 bases; unmatched junction bases: 10. CDR3 DNA sequence: TGTGCCAGCAGAGCCCGAGGGGGCACGGCTGAAGCTTTCTTT. This codes for CASRARGGTAEAFF.

This clonotype was seen a few times. The chain is built from TRBV5-1 and TRBJ2-5; D possibly corresponds to TRBD1 (5 bases). The germline V and J ends were trimmed by 4 bases and 1 base, with 8 bases remaining between them. CDR1 and CDR2 (germline): SGHRS, YFSETQ. The CDR3 totals 13 residues. Here the CDR3 reads CASSPGSQETQYF. The CDR3, as DNA: TGCGCCAGCAGCCCAGGGTCCCAAGAGACCCAGTACTTC.

This clonotype was detected only a few times. The V call is TRBV11-3, the J call TRBJ2-7; the D gene is possibly TRBD2 (7 bases). The CDR3 totals 15 residues. Deletions cut 3 bases from V and 2 bases from J, with 14 bases between. The V gene's germline CDR1 is SGHNT and CDR2 YENEEA. The chain's CDR3 is CASSLGGQRTYEQYF. DNA of the CDR3: TGTGCCAGCAGCTTGGGGGGGCAAAGGACCTACGAGCAGTACTTC.

This clonotype has ten or more counts. This chain uses TRBV29-1 with TRBJ2-5, with D maybe TRBD2 (5 bases). Germline CDR1 reads SQVTM; CDR2 reads ANQGSEA. This CDR3 has 11 amino acids. Trimming removed 3 bases at V and 5 bases at J, with 7 bases between. The DNA of the CDR3 is TGCAGCGTTGAGGGAGTGGAGACCCAGTACTTC. Encoded protein: CSVEGVETQYF.

This clonotype was counted between two and nine times. This rearrangement joins TRBV5-1 to TRBJ1-5; 9 positions match TRBD1. The CDR3 totals 14 residues. CDR1 SGHRS and CDR2 YFSETQ come from the germline V gene. J was trimmed by 6 bases and V by 4 bases; bases with no gene match: 5. CDR3 region: CASSIGTGSQPQHF. CDR3 DNA sequence: TGCGCCAGCAGCATCGGGACAGGGAGTCAGCCCCAGCATTTT.

This clonotype was detected a few times. The chain joins TRBV2 to TRBJ1-5; perhaps TRBD1 as D (5 bases). V was shortened by 4 bases and J by 1 base, with 14 bases between the two germline ends. Germline V gene data show CDR1 as SNHLY and CDR2 as FYNNEI. The CDR3 covers 16 residues. CDR3 region: CASSGTGPGSNQPQHF. The CDR3 nucleotides read TGTGCCAGCAGTGGAACAGGCCCGGGAAGCAATCAGCCCCAGCATTTT.

This clonotype was seen ten or more times. The chain has TRBV29-1 and TRBJ1-1, with D perhaps matching TRBD1 (6 bases). The V and J ends lost 7 bases and 5 bases respectively, with 20 bases between them. Per the germline V gene, CDR1 is SQVTM and CDR2 is ANQGSEA. This CDR3 is built from 14 residues. The CDR3 is CSARAGPRGTEAFF. The CDR3 nucleotides read TGCAGCGCCCGGGCAGGGCCGAGGGGGACTGAAGCTTTCTTT. The full variable domain, completed using reference TRBV29-1 and TRBJ1-1, is SAVISQKPSRDICQRGTSLTIQCQVDSQVTMMFWYRQQPGQSLTLIATANQGSEATYESGFVIDKFPISRPNLTFSTLTVSNMSPEDSSIYLCSARAGPRGTEAFFGQGTRLTVV.

The chain uses TRBV6-1 and TRBJ2-1, with 10 positions matching TRBD2. From germline, CDR1 is MNHNS and CDR2 SASEGT. The CDR3 runs to 15 residues. The V and J ends lost 5 bases and 7 bases, in that order; junction bases with no gene match: 8. The CDR3, as DNA: TGTGCCAGCAGTCCCCCACTAGCGGGACATAATGAGCAGTTCTTC. Translation gives CASSPPLAGHNEQFF.

This clonotype was counted between two and nine times. This chain uses TRBV14 with TRBJ1-5; perhaps TRBD1 as D (5 bases). CDR1 and CDR2 from the germline V gene are SGHDN and FVKESK. This CDR3 spans 16 amino acids. Deletions cut 4 bases from V and 6 bases from J, with 19 bases between. The CDR3 DNA sequence: TGTGCCAGCAGCCCTGTAACACAGGCCCTTTTTCAGCCCCAGCATTTT. Translated: CASSPVTQALFQPQHF.

This clonotype was counted many times. The gene calls are TRBV27 and TRBJ2-1, with D possibly TRBD2 on 5 matching bases. The ends were cut back, 3 bases at V and 6 bases at J, with 6 bases in the middle. The CDR3 extends over 12 amino acids. Germline CDR1 and CDR2: MNHEY and SMNVEV (reference sequence). CDR3 in amino acids: CASSFRGNEQFF. The CDR3 DNA follows: TGTGCCAGCAGTTTTCGGGGCAATGAGCAGTTCTTC.

This clonotype was observed a few times. The rearrangement uses TRBV3-1 and TRBJ2-4; 10 positions match TRBD1. This CDR3 is built from 16 residues. V shed 1 base and J 7 bases; nucleotides not matched to a gene: 7. Germline V lookup: CDR1 LGHDT, CDR2 YNNKEL (reference sequence). The CDR3 loop is CASSQGPGQGTNIQYF. CDR3 in DNA: TGTGCCAGCAGCCAAGGCCCGGGACAGGGGACGAACATTCAGTACTTC.

To note about this clonotype: The junction departs from the called germline gene at one end, perhaps through a read error. This chain uses TRBV5-1 with TRBJ2-7; D not certain. The CDR3 covers 16 residues. Germline V gives CDR1 SGHRS, CDR2 YFSETQ. CDR3 sequence (DNA): TGCGCCAGCTCACTTGGGCAGCTCCAGCTCTCCAACGAGCAGTACTTC. It encodes CASSLGQLQLSNEQYF.

This clonotype showed up many times. The V call is TRBV4-2, the J call TRBJ2-1, with D maybe TRBD2 (7 bases). Trimming took off 4 bases at V and 5 bases at J, with 18 bases between the two ends. The CDR3 consists of 16 residues. Germline V CDR1 and CDR2: LGHNA, YNFKEQ. The CDR3 nucleotides are TGTGCCAGCAGCCGCTTAGGGGGACTAATTAACAATGAGCAGTTCTTC. Residues: CASSRLGGLINNEQFF.

This clonotype appeared a few times. V gene TRBV5-1 combines with J gene TRBJ2-3; D gene unclear. Germline assignment: CDR1 SGHRS and CDR2 YFSETQ. The CDR3 has 14 residues. With 0 bases removed from V and 6 bases from J, the gap between germline ends came to 11 bases. CDR3 in amino acids: CASSLDSSRDTQYF. CDR3 nucleotides: TGCGCCAGCAGCTTGGACTCGAGCCGTGATACGCAGTATTTT.

This chain connects TRBV20-1 to TRBJ2-1; D might be TRBD2 (6 bases). Germline loops: CDR1 DFQATT, CDR2 SNEGSKA (reference sequence). Trimming removed 5 bases from V and 4 bases from J, with 15 bases in between. The CDR3 is 14 amino acids. DNA of the CDR3: TGCAGTGCTGTCAGCGGGTTTAAGTACAATGAGCAGTTCTTC. This codes for CSAVSGFKYNEQFF.

This chain connects TRBV30 to TRBJ2-1, with D possibly being TRBD2 (6 bases). V lost 4 bases to trimming and J lost 4 bases, with 17 bases between them. This CDR3 comprises 15 residues. CDR1 GTSNPN and CDR2 SVGIG come from the germline V gene (reference sequence). The CDR3 here is CAWTSGVAAYNEQFF. Here the CDR3 DNA reads TGTGCCTGGACCTCCGGGGTAGCGGCGTACAATGAGCAGTTCTTC.

V gene TRBV7-9 combines with J gene TRBJ1-6; D might be TRBD1 (5 bases). The V end lost 2 bases, the J end lost 9 bases, and 14 bases lay between the germline ends. The CDR3 is made up of 15 amino acids. Germline V lookup: CDR1 SEHNR, CDR2 FQNEAQ (reference sequence). This CDR3 is CASSLMSGGSSPLHF. The CDR3 DNA reads TGTGCCAGCAGCTTAATGTCTGGGGGATCTTCACCCCTCCACTTT.

This clonotype was picked up many times. The gene calls are TRBV29-1 and TRBJ2-7, with D uncertain. Germline values: CDR1 SQVTM, CDR2 ANQGSEA. The CDR3 has 12 amino acids. V was shortened by 3 bases and J by 0 bases, with 6 bases between the two germline ends. The CDR3 bases are TGCAGCGTTGAGGCAGCCTCCTACGAGCAGTACTTC. The encoded protein is CSVEAASYEQYF.

This chain uses TRBV5-1 with TRBJ2-2, with TRBD2 matching over 9 bases. J gave up 1 base and V 4 bases, and 5 bases lay outside the gene matches. Germline V gene data show CDR1 as SGHRS and CDR2 as YFSETQ. This CDR3 is built from 16 residues. This CDR3 reads CASSQPTSGNTGELFF. CDR3 coding DNA: TGCGCCAGCAGCCAACCGACTAGCGGGAACACCGGGGAGCTGTTTTTT.

The chain joins TRBV20-1 to TRBJ2-3; 7 bases map to TRBD1. Trimming took 7 bases from V and 5 from J; bases not matched to a gene: 6. Germline lookup yields CDR1 DFQATT and CDR2 SNEGSKA (reference sequence). CDR3 length equals 12 residues. Written as DNA, the CDR3 is TGCAGTGTCGACAGGGCGGGAGATACGCAGTATTTT. It yields the protein CSVDRAGDTQYF.

V is TRBV20-1 and J is TRBJ2-3; 7 bases are shared with TRBD2. V dropped 6 bases and J dropped 5; count of bases not matched to a gene: 20. This CDR3 spans 17 amino acids. Germline assignment: CDR1 DFQATT and CDR2 SNEGSKA (reference sequence). The CDR3, as DNA: TGCAGTGCCGAAAAAGGCCGGGCGGGAGAGGGTAGAGATACGCAGTATTTT. Protein product: CSAEKGRAGEGRDTQYF.

V and J are TRBV11-3 and TRBJ2-1; D is perhaps TRBD1 (6 bases). The germline CDR1 and CDR2 sequences are SGHNT and YENEEA. The length of the CDR3 is 14 residues. V was cut by 1 base and J by 6 bases, with 10 bases left in between. The CDR3 coding sequence is TGTGCCAGCAGCTTAGTACAGGGCAGCAATGAGCAGTTCTTC. Residues: CASSLVQGSNEQFF.

The chain carries TRBV11-1 and TRBJ2-1; TRBD2 might be the D (5 bases). The CDR3 covers 20 residues. Trimming pared 1 base from V and 0 bases from J, leaving 22 bases between. From germline, CDR1 is SGHAT and CDR2 FQDESV (reference sequence). The CDR3 DNA is TGTGCCAGCAGCTTAGTAGAGGGAGTGTCCGTTATGAGCTCCTACAATGAGCAGTTCTTC. This codes for CASSLVEGVSVMSSYNEQFF. Complete variable domain (other parts from reference TRBV11-1 and TRBJ2-1): EAEVAQSPRYKITEKSQAVAFWCDPISGHATLYWYRQILGQGPELLVQFQDESVVDDSQLPKDRFSAERLKGVDSTLKIQPAELGDSAMYLCASSLVEGVSVMSSYNEQFFGPGTRLTVL.

V and J are TRBV21-1 and TRBJ2-7. TRBV21-1 represents a pseudogene. This CDR3 comprises 15 residues. CDR3 region: CASSSFETCTTRQYF. In DNA form, the CDR3 reads TGTGCCAGCAGTAGCTTTGAGACCTGCACTACGAGGCAGTACTTC.

V usage is TRBV7-2 and J usage is TRBJ2-2; the match to TRBD2 covers 11 bases. Unmatched junction bases numbered 7, after V lost 6 bases and J lost 4 bases. The CDR3 consists of 16 residues. Germline CDR1 SGHTA, CDR2 FQGNSA. The chain's CDR3 is CASSLLAGAPTGELFF. CDR3 in DNA: TGTGCCAGCAGTTTACTAGCGGGGGCTCCCACCGGGGAGCTGTTTTTT.

Only a few counts were recorded for this clonotype. The CDR3 bases are TGCGCCAGCAGAATGGTAGGTGAGCAGTTCTTC. Protein product: CASRMVGEQFF. This chain connects TRBV5-1 to TRBJ2-1; D remains ambiguous. CDR1 is SGHRS, CDR2 YFSETQ, per germline. This CDR3 contains 11 residues. The V gene lost 5 bases and the J gene lost 9 bases, with 9 bases spanning the gap.

This clonotype was recorded a few times. This chain's CDR3 is CASSLTLASEQYF. DNA of the CDR3: TGCGCCAGCAGCTTAACCCTAGCGAGCGAGCAGTACTTC. The chain carries TRBV5-1 and TRBJ2-7; the D gene is possibly TRBD2 (6 bases). The CDR3 contains 13 residues. The germline V and J ends were trimmed by 2 bases and 6 bases, with 12 bases remaining between them. CDR1 and CDR2 from the germline V gene are SGHRS and YFSETQ.

This chain joins TRBV7-2 and TRBJ2-3, with 12 bases that match TRBD2. In germline, CDR1 is SGHTA, CDR2 FQGNSA. With 2 bases clipped from V and 1 base from J, the junction kept 4 bases outside the gene matches. There are 17 residues in the CDR3. The CDR3 bases are TGTGCCAGCAGCTTACTAGCGGGAGGGTGGGGCACAGATACGCAGTATTTT. Protein: CASSLLAGGWGTDTQYF. Full variable domain (missing parts from reference TRBV7-2 and TRBJ2-3): GAGVSQSPSNKVTEKGKDVELRCDPISGHTALYWYRQSLGQGLEFLIYFQGNSAPDKSGLPSDRFSAERTGGSVSTLTIQRTQQEDSAVYLCASSLLAGGWGTDTQYFGPGTRLTVL.